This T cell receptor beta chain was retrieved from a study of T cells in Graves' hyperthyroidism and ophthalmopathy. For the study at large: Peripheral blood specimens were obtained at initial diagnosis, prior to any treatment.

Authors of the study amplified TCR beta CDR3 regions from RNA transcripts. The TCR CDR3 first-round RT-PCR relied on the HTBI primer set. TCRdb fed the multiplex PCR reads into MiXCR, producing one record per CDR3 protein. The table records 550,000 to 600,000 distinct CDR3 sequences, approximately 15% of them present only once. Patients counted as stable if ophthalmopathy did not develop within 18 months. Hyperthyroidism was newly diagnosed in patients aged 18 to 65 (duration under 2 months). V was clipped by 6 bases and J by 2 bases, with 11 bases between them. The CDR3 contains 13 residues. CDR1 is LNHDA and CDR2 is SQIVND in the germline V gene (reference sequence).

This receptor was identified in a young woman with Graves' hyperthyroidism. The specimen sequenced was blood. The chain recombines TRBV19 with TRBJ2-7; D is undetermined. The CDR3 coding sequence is TGTGCCAGTAGAGCTTCATCAACCTACGAGCAGTACTTC. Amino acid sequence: CASRASSTYEQYF.